This paragraph reports one TCR beta chain. This clonotype was observed a handful of times. Its recognized antigen is unknown. No base quality values were provided; no much bigger clone lies one nucleotide off. Receptor libraries were prepared by multiplex PCR. Sequencer: Illumina HiSeq 4000. iRepertoire HTBI primers and Arm-PCR amplification of CDR3 regions were used to construct TCR beta libraries. Before sequencing, the PCR products underwent gel purification. Per the source publication's procedure: Gene usage analysis of CDR3 amino acid clonotypes relied on the approximately 62 TRBV and 14 TRBJ segments identified across samples. Filtered high-quality paired reads were merged into contigs using COPE and FqMerger. BLAST was used to align contigs to the IMGT TRBV, TRBD and TRBJ reference genes, and CDR3 was defined following IMGT. Clonotypes above 0.1% frequency were classified as highly expanded clones. Shannon entropy served as the measure of repertoire diversity, while the Gini coefficient captured V-J evenness. A clonotype found in more than one individual was treated as public. The public reads were run again by TCRdb, first through fastp at Q25 and then through MiXCR, and only productive beta chains were kept. Duplicate CDR3 protein sequences are folded into a single record with the most common DNA and genes. V and J calls and clone size were set by TCRdb, not the authors. The sample yields some 600,000 distinct CDR3 sequences; 15% to 20% were counted once. The biggest ten clones account for approximately 12% of the sample.

This entry comes from a study of regulatory T cells in long-lasting Graves disease (dated by TCRdb to 2020 to 2022). With respect to the entire study: Antithyroid drugs had been taken for less than 3 months by newly diagnosed Graves' disease patients. The study took place in China and was registered as a clinical trial. Patients with persistent Graves' disease were compared with patients with newly diagnosed Graves' disease using TCR sequencing and RNA sequencing of peripheral blood. TCR sequencing covered approximately 13 persistent and around 20 newly diagnosed Graves' disease patients, around 35 samples in total. Results and caveats for the whole study, not just this receptor: Preferential use of TRBV28, TRBJ1-2 and TRBJ2-5 was observed in persistent disease, whereas TRBV20-1 and TRBJ2-1 were favored in newly diagnosed disease. The study examined only peripheral blood because the primary lesion, thyroid tissue, could not be accessed. Lower TCR Shannon entropy and fewer highly expanded clones were observed in persistent Graves' disease patients than in newly diagnosed patients, which suggested clonal expansion. The authors noted that the small sample size was a limitation that may lower accuracy. Sequencing and analysis were limited to the TCR beta chain. Patients with persistent disease shared more public clonotypes (around 2,500) than newly diagnosed patients did (roughly 970).

This specimen's time point label, interpreted: newly diagnosed GD, antithyroid drugs for less than 3 months. For both TCR sequencing and RNA sequencing, RNA was extracted from PBMCs in TRIzol. The diagnosis of Graves' disease was made according to American Thyroid Association guidelines. Patients were recruited from an endocrinology department in Xi'an, China. From each patient, roughly 9 milliliters of peripheral blood was collected into an EDTA anticoagulant tube. Ficoll Paque Plus density gradient separation was used to isolate PBMCs, and no further T cell sorting was performed. An Agilent 2100 Bioanalyzer and agarose gel were used to assess RNA quality, and a NanoDrop 2000 was used to measure RNA concentration. Counted from cysteine to phenylalanine, this CDR3 has 14 amino acids. Just the 42-base CDR3 DNA is kept, in frame starting at base 1. The germline V gene (reference sequence) sets CDR1 to WNHNN and CDR2 to SYGVQD. V is reduced by 6 bases and J by 4 bases, leaving a spacing of 13 bases between them.

In addition, the sample was reused for a study of T cells in Graves' hyperthyroidism and ophthalmopathy. From the second report: Graves' hyperthyroidism was defined as stable when no progression to ophthalmopathy occurred over 18 months of follow-up. Hyperthyroidism patients were newly diagnosed, with disease duration under 2 months, and aged 18 to 65 years. The study excluded patients with uncontrolled infections, other autoimmune diseases, pregnancy or lactation. Clinical symptoms, serum thyroxine and TRAb, thyroid ultrasound, and orbital computed tomography formed the basis for the diagnoses. For the first round of RT-PCR on the TCR CDR3, the HTBI primer set was used together with the Qiagen OneStep RT-PCR kit. Most expanded thyroid clonotypes (frequency above 0.001) were also found in blood, which suggests that blood repertoires may mirror thyroid immune responses. A model built on a 13 V-J signature distinguished ophthalmopathy from stable hyperthyroidism, reaching about 88% sensitivity and 81.08% specificity in cross-validation and 80%/75% in testing. In validation, the model predicted progression to ophthalmopathy with over 65% sensitivity and 72% to 75% specificity, a median of 6.5 months before onset. A discovery cohort of about 96 patients, about 40 with Graves' ophthalmopathy and approximately 57 with stable Graves' hyperthyroidism, was used to find distinguishing TCR V-J signatures. An independent validation cohort of around 20 hyperthyroidism patients and about 16 patients who later progressed to ophthalmopathy tested prospective prediction of ophthalmopathy. For training and testing, the approximately 92 patients in the discovery cohort were randomly divided in a 7:3 ratio. The study also compared thyroid tissue and blood T-cell repertoires from 6 or 7 Graves' hyperthyroidism patients. After sampling, hyperthyroidism patients received methimazole starting at 30 mg daily, and ophthalmopathy patients received high-dose intravenous methylprednisolone. The libraries were constructed in a second round of multiplex PCR and then size-selected and purified. Sequencing of the libraries was done on an Illumina HiSeq2000 using paired-end 100 bp reads. SOAPnuke was used to process the raw data, removing reads that contained adapters or uncalled bases, had a mean Phred below 15, or lacked an exact match to the constant primer or identifier. High-quality paired reads were merged using COPE v1.2.5, and each unique nucleotide sequence was defined as a clonotype. MiTCR v1.1 was used to align clonotypes to the IMGT TRBV, TRBD and TRBJ reference segments. Only V-J combinations with frequency above 0.0001, covering roughly 99% of repertoires, were analysed. The TCS score was defined as the ratio of F50 (clonal expansion) to E x V (chaos), calculated using BLOSUM62-based TCRdist between CDR3 peptides within each V-J. Welch's t-statistics and random forest reduced some 510 V-J features to 10 to 15, which were used in a naive Bayes classifier (R e1071). Sample size was not statistically predetermined, and blinding of investigators to group allocation was not performed. TCR Vbeta CDR3 sequencing of 135 peripheral blood samples (over 40 ophthalmopathy, over 70 hyperthyroidism and some 17 progressor patients) is reported in the paper.

This receptor was taken from a young man with Graves disease. Donor details come from another sample of the same person, matched by shared clones. The material was peripheral blood mononuclear cells (PBMCs), obtained at new diagnosis, from a patient treated with antithyroid drugs. The V and J genes are TRBV10-1 and TRBJ1-5; TRBD1 is possibly the D segment (5 matching bases). This receptor carries the CDR3 CASSPGTVNQPQHF. The nucleotides read TGCGCCAGCAGCCCCGGGACGGTGAATCAGCCCCAGCATTTT.